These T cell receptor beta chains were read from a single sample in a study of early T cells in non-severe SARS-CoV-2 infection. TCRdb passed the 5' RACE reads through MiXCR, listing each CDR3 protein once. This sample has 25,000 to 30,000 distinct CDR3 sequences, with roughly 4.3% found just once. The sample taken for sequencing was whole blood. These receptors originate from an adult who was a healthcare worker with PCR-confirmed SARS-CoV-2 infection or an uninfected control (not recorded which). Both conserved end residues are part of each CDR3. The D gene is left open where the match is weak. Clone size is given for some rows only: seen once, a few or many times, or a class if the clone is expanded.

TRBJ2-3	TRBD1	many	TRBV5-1	CASSLEQGADTQYF	TGCGCCAGCAGCTTGGAACAGGGGGCGGATACGCAGTATTTT
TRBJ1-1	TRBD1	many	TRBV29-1	CSVEQGGSDTEAFF	TGCAGCGTTGAACAGGGGGGTTCGGACACTGAAGCTTTCTTT
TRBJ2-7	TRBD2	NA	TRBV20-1	CSARGTRPYEQYF	TGCAGTGCTAGGGGGACTAGACCGTACGAGCAGTACTTC
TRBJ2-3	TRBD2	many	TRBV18	CASSPGLAGGPDTQYF	TGTGCCAGCTCACCGGGACTAGCGGGAGGGCCAGATACGCAGTATTTT
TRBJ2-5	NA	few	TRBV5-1	CASSFGAAAETQYF	TGCGCCAGCAGCTTCGGGGCAGCGGCAGAGACCCAGTACTTC
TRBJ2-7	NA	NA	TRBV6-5	CASSPRASTYEQYF	TGTGCCAGCAGCCCCCGGGCCTCCACCTACGAGCAGTACTTC
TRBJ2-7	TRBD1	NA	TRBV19	CASSIDRRDRSYEQYF	TGTGCCAGTAGTATAGATCGTAGGGACAGGTCCTACGAGCAGTACTTC
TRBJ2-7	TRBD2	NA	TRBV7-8	CASRAGDFGTCEQYF	TGTGCCAGCCGAGCGGGAGACTTTGGGACCTGCGAGCAGTACTTC
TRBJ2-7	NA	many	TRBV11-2	CASSLAGGRIEQYF	TGTGCCAGCAGCTTAGCCGGGGGCAGGATCGAGCAGTACTTC
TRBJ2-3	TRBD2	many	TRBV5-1	CASSPETSGGAVTHTQYF	TGCGCCAGCAGCCCTGAAACTAGCGGGGGGGCTGTGACACATACGCAGTATTTT
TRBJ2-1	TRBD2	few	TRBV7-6	CASSASGLAGGNEQFF	TGTGCCAGCAGCGCCAGCGGACTAGCGGGGGGGAATGAGCAGTTCTTC
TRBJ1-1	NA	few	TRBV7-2	CASSSMATSEAFF	TGTGCCAGCAGCTCTATGGCCACCTCTGAAGCTTTCTTT
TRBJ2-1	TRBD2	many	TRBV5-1	CASSPSGVSYNEQFF	TGCGCCAGCAGCCCTAGCGGGGTGTCCTACAATGAGCAGTTCTTC
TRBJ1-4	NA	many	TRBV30	CAWSIPGVGAFEKLFF	TGTGCCTGGAGTATACCCGGAGTGGGGGCGTTTGAAAAACTGTTTTTT
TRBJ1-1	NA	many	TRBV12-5	CASGLGLPGNSEAFF	TGTGCTAGTGGTTTGGGACTACCGGGGAATTCTGAAGCTTTCTTT
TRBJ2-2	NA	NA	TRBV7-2	CASSSPNTGELFF	TGTGCCAGCAGCTCCCCGAACACCGGGGAGCTGTTTTTT
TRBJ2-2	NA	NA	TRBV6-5	CASSYPNGELFF	TGTGCCAGCAGTTATCCGAACGGGGAGCTGTTTTTT
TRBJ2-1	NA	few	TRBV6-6	CASFGRDTNTYNEQFF	TGTGCCAGCTTCGGCCGGGACACCAACACCTACAATGAGCAGTTCTTC
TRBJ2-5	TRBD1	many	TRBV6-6	CASSYGTGQETQYF	TGTGCCAGCAGTTACGGGACAGGTCAAGAGACCCAGTACTTC